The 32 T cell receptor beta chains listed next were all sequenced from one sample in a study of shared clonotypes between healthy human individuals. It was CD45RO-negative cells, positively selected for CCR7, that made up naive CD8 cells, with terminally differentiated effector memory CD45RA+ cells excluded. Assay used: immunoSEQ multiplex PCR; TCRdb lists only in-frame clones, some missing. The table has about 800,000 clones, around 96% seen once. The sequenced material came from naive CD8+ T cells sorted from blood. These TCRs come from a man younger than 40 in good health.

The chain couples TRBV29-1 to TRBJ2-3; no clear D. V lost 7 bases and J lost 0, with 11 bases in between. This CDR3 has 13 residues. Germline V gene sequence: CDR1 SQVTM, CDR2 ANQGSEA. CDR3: CSEAQTSTDTQYF. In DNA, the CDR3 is TGCAGCGAAGCACAGACTAGCACAGATACGCAGTATTTT.

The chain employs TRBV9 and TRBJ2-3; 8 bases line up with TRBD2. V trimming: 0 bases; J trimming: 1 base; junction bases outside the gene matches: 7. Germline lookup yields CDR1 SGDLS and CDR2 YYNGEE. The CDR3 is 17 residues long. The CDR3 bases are TGTGCCAGCAGCGTAGGCCCTGGACTAGCCCGCACAGATACGCAGTATTTT. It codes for CASSVGPGLARTDTQYF.

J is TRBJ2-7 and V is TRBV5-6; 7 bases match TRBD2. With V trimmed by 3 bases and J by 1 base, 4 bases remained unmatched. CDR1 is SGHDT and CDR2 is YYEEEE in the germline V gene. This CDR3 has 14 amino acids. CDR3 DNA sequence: TGTGCCAGCAGCTACGGACTAGGATCCTACGAGCAGTACTTC. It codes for CASSYGLGSYEQYF.

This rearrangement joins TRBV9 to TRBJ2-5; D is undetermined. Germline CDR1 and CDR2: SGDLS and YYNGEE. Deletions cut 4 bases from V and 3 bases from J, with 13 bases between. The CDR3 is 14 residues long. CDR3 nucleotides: TGTGCCAGCAGCACAGACACGGGTGAAGAGACCCAGTACTTC. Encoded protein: CASSTDTGEETQYF.

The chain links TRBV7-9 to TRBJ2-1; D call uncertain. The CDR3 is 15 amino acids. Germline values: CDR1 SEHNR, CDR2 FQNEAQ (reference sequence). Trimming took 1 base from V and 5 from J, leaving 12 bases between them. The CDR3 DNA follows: TGTGCCAGCAGCTTAGTAGTCAACTACCACAATGAGCAGTTCTTC. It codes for CASSLVVNYHNEQFF. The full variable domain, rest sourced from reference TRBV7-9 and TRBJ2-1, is DTGVSQNPRHKITKRGQNVTFRCDPISEHNRLYWYRQTLGQGPEFLTYFQNEAQLEKSRLLSDRFSAERPKGSFSTLEIQRTEQGDSAMYLCASSLVVNYHNEQFFGPGTRLTVL.

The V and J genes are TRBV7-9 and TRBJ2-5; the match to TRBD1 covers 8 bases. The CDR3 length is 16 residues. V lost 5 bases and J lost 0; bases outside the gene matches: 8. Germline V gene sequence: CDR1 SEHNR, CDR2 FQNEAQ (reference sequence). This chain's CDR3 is CASSPGQGWDQETQYF. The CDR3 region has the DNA TGTGCCAGCAGCCCTGGACAGGGTTGGGACCAAGAGACCCAGTACTTC.

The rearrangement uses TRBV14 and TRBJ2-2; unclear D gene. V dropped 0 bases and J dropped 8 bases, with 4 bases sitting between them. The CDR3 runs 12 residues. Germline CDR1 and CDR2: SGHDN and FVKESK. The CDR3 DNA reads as TGTGCCAGCAGCCAAGAGACTGGGGAGCTGTTTTTT. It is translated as CASSQETGELFF.

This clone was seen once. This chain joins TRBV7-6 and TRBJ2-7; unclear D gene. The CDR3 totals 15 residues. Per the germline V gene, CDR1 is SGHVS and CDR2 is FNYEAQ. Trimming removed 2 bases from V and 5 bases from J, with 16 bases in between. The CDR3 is CASSLYATVADEQYF. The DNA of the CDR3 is TGTGCCAGCAGCTTATATGCAACAGTGGCCGACGAGCAGTACTTC.

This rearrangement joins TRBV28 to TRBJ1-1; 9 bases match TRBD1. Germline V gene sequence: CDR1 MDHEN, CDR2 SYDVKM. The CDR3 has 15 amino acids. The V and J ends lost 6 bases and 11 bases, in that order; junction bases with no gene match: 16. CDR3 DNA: TGTGCCAGCAGCTTACTTATTATGACAGGGGGGATGGCTTTCTTT. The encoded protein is CASSLLIMTGGMAFF.

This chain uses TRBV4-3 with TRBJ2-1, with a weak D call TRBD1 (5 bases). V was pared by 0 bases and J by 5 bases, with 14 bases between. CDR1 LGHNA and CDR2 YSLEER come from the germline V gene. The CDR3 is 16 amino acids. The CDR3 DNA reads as TGCGCCAGCAGCCAAGATCGACAGTTAATAAACAATGAGCAGTTCTTC. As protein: CASSQDRQLINNEQFF.

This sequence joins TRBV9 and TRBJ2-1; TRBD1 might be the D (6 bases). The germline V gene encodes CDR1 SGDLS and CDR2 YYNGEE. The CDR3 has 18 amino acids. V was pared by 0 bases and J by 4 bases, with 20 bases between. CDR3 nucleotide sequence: TGTGCCAGCAGCGTAGCTATTGGGGGCGGGCCGAGTTACAATGAGCAGTTCTTC. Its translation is CASSVAIGGGPSYNEQFF.

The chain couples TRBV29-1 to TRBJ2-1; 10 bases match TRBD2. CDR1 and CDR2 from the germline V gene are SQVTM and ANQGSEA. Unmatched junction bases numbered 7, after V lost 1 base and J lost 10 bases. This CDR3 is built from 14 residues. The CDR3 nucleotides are TGCAGCGTTGAAGGCATCCCGACTAGCGGGGAGCAGTTCTTC. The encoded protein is CSVEGIPTSGEQFF.

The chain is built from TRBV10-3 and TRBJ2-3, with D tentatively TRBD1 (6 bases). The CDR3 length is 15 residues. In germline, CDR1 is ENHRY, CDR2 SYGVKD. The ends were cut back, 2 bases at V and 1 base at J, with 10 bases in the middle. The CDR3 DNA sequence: TGTGCCATCAGTGAGGTGGGGGCTGGCACAGATACGCAGTATTTT. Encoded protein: CAISEVGAGTDTQYF.

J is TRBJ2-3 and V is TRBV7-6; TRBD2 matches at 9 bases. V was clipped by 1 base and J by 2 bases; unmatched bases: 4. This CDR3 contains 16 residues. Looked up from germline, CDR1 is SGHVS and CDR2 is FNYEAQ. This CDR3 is CASSLVAGAATDTQYF. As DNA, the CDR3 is TGTGCCAGCAGCTTAGTAGCGGGGGCCGCCACAGATACGCAGTATTTT.

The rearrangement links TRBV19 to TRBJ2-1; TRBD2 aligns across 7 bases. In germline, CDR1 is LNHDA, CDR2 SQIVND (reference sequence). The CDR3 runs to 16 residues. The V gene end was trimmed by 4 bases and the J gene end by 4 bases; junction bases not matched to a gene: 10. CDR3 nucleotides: TGTGCCAGTAGTACTTCCGGCGGGAGTCTTTACAATGAGCAGTTCTTC. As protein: CASSTSGGSLYNEQFF.

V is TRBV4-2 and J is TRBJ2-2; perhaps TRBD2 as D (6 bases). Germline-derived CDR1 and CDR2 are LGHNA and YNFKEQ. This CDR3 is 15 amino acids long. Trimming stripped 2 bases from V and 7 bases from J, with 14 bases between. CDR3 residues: CASSQSLGGIGELFF. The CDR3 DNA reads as TGTGCCAGCAGCCAATCGCTGGGGGGTATCGGGGAGCTGTTTTTT.

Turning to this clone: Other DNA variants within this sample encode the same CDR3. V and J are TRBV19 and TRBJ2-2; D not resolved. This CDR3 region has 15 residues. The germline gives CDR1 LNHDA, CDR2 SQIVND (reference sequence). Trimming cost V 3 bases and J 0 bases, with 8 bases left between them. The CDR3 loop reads CASSIGTTNTGELFF. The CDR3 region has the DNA TGTGCCAGTAGTATTGGTACAACGAACACCGGGGAGCTGTTTTTT.

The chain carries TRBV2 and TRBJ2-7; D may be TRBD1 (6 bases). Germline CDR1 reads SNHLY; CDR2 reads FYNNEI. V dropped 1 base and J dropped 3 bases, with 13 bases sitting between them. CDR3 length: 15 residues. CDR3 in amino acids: CASSEGRRDIYEQYF. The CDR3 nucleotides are TGTGCCAGCAGTGAAGGACGCCGGGACATCTACGAGCAGTACTTC. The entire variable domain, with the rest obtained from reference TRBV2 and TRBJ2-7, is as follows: EPEVTQTPSHQVTQMGQEVILRCVPISNHLYFYWYRQILGQKVEFLVSFYNNEISEKSEIFDDQFSVERPDGSNFTLKIRSTKLEDSAMYFCASSEGRRDIYEQYFGPGTRLTVT.

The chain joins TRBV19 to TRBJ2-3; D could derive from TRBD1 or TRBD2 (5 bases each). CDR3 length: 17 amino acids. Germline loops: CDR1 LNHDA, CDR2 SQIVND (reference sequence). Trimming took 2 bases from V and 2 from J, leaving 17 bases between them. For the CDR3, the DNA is TGTGCCAGTAGTATATCTGGGGCAGGGACCTACACAGATACGCAGTATTTT. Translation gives CASSISGAGTYTDTQYF.

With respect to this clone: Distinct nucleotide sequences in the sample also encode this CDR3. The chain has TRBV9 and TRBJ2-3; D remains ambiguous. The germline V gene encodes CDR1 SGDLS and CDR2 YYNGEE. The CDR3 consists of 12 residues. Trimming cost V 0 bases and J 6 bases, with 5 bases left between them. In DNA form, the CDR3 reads TGTGCCAGCAGCGTAGGAAGGGATACGCAGTATTTT. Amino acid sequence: CASSVGRDTQYF. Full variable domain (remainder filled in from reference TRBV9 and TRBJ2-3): DSGVTQTPKHLITATGQRVTLRCSPRSGDLSVYWYQQSLDQGLQFLIQYYNGEERAKGNILERFSAQQFPDLHSELNLSSLELGDSALYFCASSVGRDTQYFGPGTRLTVL.

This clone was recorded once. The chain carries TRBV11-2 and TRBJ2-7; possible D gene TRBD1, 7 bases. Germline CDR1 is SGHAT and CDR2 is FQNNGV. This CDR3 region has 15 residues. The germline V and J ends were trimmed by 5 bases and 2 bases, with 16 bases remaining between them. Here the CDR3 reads CASSQGSRGAYEQYF. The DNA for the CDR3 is TGTGCCAGCAGCCAGGGGAGCAGGGGGGCCTACGAGCAGTACTTC.

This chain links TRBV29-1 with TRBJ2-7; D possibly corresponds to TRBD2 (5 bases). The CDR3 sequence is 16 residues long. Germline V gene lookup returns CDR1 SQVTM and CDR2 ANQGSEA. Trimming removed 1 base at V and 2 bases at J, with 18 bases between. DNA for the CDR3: TGCAGCGTTGAAGGTCTTGGGGTAGCGAGACCCTACGAGCAGTACTTC. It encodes CSVEGLGVARPYEQYF.

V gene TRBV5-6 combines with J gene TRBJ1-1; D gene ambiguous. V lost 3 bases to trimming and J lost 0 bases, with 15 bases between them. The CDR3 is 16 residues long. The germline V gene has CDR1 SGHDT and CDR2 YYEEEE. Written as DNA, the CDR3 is TGTGCCAGCAGCTGGTTCACCGGGCAGATGAACACTGAAGCTTTCTTT. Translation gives CASSWFTGQMNTEAFF.

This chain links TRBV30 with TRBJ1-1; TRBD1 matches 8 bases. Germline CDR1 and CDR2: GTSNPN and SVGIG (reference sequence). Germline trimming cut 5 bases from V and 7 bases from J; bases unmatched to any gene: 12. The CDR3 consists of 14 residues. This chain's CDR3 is CAWVFPGGMDEAFF. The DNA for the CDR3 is TGTGCCTGGGTCTTCCCAGGGGGCATGGATGAAGCTTTCTTT.

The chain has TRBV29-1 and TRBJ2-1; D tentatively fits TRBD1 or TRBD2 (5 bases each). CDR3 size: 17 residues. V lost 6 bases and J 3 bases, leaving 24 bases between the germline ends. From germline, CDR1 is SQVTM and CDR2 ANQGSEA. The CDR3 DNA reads TGCAGCGTGAGCTCCGGGACCTACGCGACGAGCTACAATGAGCAGTTCTTC. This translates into CSVSSGTYATSYNEQFF.

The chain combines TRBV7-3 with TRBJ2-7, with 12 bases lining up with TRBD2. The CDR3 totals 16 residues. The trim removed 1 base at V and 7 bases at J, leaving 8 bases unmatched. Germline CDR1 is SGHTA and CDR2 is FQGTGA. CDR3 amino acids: CASSLSLAGGPSEQYF. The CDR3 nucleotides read TGTGCCAGCAGCTTAAGCCTAGCGGGAGGGCCAAGTGAGCAGTACTTC.

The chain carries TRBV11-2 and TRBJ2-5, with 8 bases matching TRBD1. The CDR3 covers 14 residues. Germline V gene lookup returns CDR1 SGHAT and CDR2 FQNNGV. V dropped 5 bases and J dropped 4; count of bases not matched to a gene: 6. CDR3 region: CASSLFGQGETQYF. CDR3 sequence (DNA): TGTGCCAGCAGCCTATTCGGACAGGGAGAGACCCAGTACTTC. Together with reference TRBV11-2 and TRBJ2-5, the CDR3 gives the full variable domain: EAGVAQSPRYKIIEKRQSVAFWCNPISGHATLYWYQQILGQGPKLLIQFQNNGVVDDSQLPKDRFSAERLKGVDSTLKIQPAKLEDSAVYLCASSLFGQGETQYFGPGTRLLVL.

CDR3: CATEMGVYEQYF. The DNA for the CDR3 is TGTGCCACCGAGATGGGGGTTTACGAGCAGTACTTC. This chain uses TRBV6-1 with TRBJ2-7; either TRBD1 or TRBD2 may fit D (5 bases each). This CDR3 spans 12 amino acids. V was shortened by 10 bases and J by 4 bases, with 14 bases between the two germline ends. Per the germline V gene, CDR1 is MNHNS and CDR2 is SASEGT.

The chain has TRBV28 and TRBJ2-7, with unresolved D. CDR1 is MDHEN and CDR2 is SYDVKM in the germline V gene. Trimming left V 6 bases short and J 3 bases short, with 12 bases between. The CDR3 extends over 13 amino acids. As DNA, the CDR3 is TGTGCCAGCAGCTTAGGGCCACACTACGAGCAGTACTTC. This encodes CASSLGPHYEQYF. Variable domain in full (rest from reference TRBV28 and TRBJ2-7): DVKVTQSSRYLVKRTGEKVFLECVQDMDHENMFWYRQDPGLGLRLIYFSYDVKMKEKGDIPEGYSVSREKKERFSLILESASTNQTSMYLCASSLGPHYEQYFGPGTRLTVT.

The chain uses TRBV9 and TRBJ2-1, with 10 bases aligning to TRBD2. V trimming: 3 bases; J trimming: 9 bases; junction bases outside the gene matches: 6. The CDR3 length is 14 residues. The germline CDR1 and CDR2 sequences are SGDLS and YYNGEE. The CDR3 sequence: CASSASGGRGEQFF. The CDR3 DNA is TGTGCCAGCAGCGCTAGCGGGGGACGTGGTGAGCAGTTCTTC.

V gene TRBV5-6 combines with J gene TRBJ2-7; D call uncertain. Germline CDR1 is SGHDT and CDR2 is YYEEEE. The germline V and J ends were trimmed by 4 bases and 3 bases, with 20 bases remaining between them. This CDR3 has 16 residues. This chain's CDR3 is CASSRNPLKFFYEQYF. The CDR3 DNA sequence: TGTGCCAGCAGCCGGAACCCCCTAAAGTTCTTCTACGAGCAGTACTTC.

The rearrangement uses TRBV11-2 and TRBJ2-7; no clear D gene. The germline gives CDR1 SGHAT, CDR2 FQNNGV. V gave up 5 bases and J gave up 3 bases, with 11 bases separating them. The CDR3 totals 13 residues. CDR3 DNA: TGTGCCAGCAGCCTTCAGGTCCTCTACGAGCAGTACTTC. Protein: CASSLQVLYEQYF.